These 15 T cell receptor beta chains originate from one sample sequenced in a study of T cell responses to AZD1222 COVID-19 vaccine. Sequencing was performed with immunoSEQ multiplex PCR; in TCRdb, only in-frame clones are kept and a portion is missing. This sample has about 68,000 clones; 70% to 90% occur once, and the top ten carry over 2%. Sequenced here: peripheral blood, sampled on day 0 of AZD1222 vaccination. These receptors were taken from an adult in good health.

The CDR3 region has the DNA TGTGCCAGCAGACCGACAGGGGATCAGCCCCAGCATTTT. Translation: CASRPTGDQPQHF. The chain is built from TRBV2 and TRBJ1-5; 8 bases are a match to TRBD1. The V gene end was trimmed by 6 bases and the J gene end by 5 bases; junction bases not matched to a gene: 3. Looked up from germline, CDR1 is SNHLY and CDR2 is FYNNEI. The CDR3 is made up of 13 amino acids.

The chain employs TRBV30 and TRBJ1-4; D is unresolved. Trimming removed 7 bases at V and 8 bases at J, with 14 bases between. The germline CDR1 and CDR2 sequences are GTSNPN and SVGIG (reference sequence). CDR3 length: 12 residues. CDR3 sequence: CASEGVGEKLFF. CDR3 coding DNA: TGTGCCTCGGAAGGTGTAGGGGAAAAACTGTTTTTT.

The chain has TRBV10-2 and TRBJ1-6; no clear D. The germline V gene has CDR1 WSHSY and CDR2 SAAADI. V shed 2 bases and J shed 10 bases, with 18 bases lying between them. The CDR3 length is 16 residues. This CDR3 reads CASSESFTRRVSPLHF. In DNA form, the CDR3 reads TGCGCCAGCAGTGAGAGTTTTACTCGGAGGGTGTCACCCCTCCACTTT.

This clone was seen a single time. The chain employs TRBV7-3 and TRBJ2-3; 11 bases map to TRBD2. CDR1 is SGHTA and CDR2 is FQGTGA in the germline V gene. V gave up 5 bases and J gave up 6 bases; unmatched junction bases: 4. The CDR3 is 14 residues long. CDR3 in amino acids: CASSPIAGGDTQYF. The CDR3 bases are TGTGCCAGCAGCCCCATAGCGGGAGGGGATACGCAGTATTTT. The full variable domain, its missing parts supplied by reference TRBV7-3 and TRBJ2-3, is GAGVSQTPSNKVTEKGKYVELRCDPISGHTALYWYRQSLGQGPEFLIYFQGTGAADDSGLPNDRFFAVRPEGSVSTLKIQRTERGDSAVYLCASSPIAGGDTQYFGPGTRLTVL.

The chain carries TRBV6-5 and TRBJ1-2; 8 bases fit TRBD1. The CDR3 contains 14 residues. V was clipped by 9 bases and J by 4 bases; unmatched bases: 10. Germline V gene data show CDR1 as MNHEY and CDR2 as SVGAGI. The CDR3 spells CASDVDRVGYGYTF. The CDR3 nucleotides are TGTGCCAGTGACGTGGACAGGGTCGGCTATGGCTACACCTTC.

For this clone: Other nucleotide sequences from this sample produce the same CDR3. The chain carries TRBV11-2 and TRBJ2-7; D is uncertain. Germline lookup yields CDR1 SGHAT and CDR2 FQNNGV. Trimming removed 1 base from V and 3 bases from J, with 7 bases in between. The CDR3 covers 13 residues. The CDR3 sequence: CASSLGSSYEQYF. The DNA of the CDR3 is TGTGCCAGCAGCTTAGGTAGCAGCTACGAGCAGTACTTC.

The rearrangement joins TRBV24-1 to TRBJ2-1; tentatively, D is TRBD2 (7 bases). The ends were cut back, 1 base at V and 5 bases at J, with 14 bases in the middle. CDR1 and CDR2 (germline): KGHDR, SFDVKD. The CDR3 is 16 amino acids. CDR3: CATSDFSGGLNNEQFF. The CDR3 DNA follows: TGTGCCACCAGTGATTTTTCCGGGGGGCTTAACAATGAGCAGTTCTTC.

This rearrangement joins TRBV3-1 (or the pseudogene TRBV3-2) to TRBJ1-5, with D unclear. With 2 bases removed from V and 9 bases from J, the gap between germline ends came to 11 bases. CDR3 length equals 13 residues. Germline V gives CDR1 LGHDT, CDR2 YNNKEL (reference sequence). The CDR3 here is CASSQFREAPQHF. CDR3 nucleotide sequence: TGTGCCAGCAGCCAATTTCGTGAGGCGCCCCAGCATTTT.

The genes are TRBV5-4 and TRBJ1-3; no definite D call. V was cut by 7 bases and J by 0 bases, with 17 bases left in between. Germline V gene data show CDR1 as SGHNT and CDR2 as YYREEE (reference sequence). This CDR3 has 16 residues. CDR3 amino acids: CASGQAAGPSGNTIYF. CDR3 nucleotide sequence: TGTGCCAGCGGCCAAGCGGCAGGCCCCTCTGGAAACACCATATATTTT.

The chain combines TRBV5-4 with TRBJ2-7, with D possibly being TRBD1 or TRBD2 (5 bases each). Trimming cost V 3 bases and J 2 bases, with 15 bases left between them. The germline V gene has CDR1 SGHNT and CDR2 YYREEE (reference sequence). The CDR3 is made up of 15 amino acids. The CDR3 spells CASSSDSGLTYEQYF. The DNA for the CDR3 is TGTGCCAGCAGCTCTGATTCGGGGCTTACCTACGAGCAGTACTTC. Filled out from reference TRBV5-4 and TRBJ2-7, the complete variable domain reads ETGVTQSPTHLIKTRGQQVTLRCSSQSGHNTVSWYQQALGQGPQFIFQYYREEENGRGNFPPRFSGLQFPNYSSELNVNALELDDSALYLCASSSDSGLTYEQYFGPGTRLTVT.

This chain connects TRBV19 to TRBJ2-3; D is ambiguous. The germline V gene has CDR1 LNHDA and CDR2 SQIVND (reference sequence). V was clipped by 5 bases and J by 4 bases, with 16 bases between them. The CDR3 loop spans 15 amino acids. This chain's CDR3 is CASSPDLLGADTQYF. CDR3 nucleotide sequence: TGTGCCAGTAGTCCTGATTTGCTCGGAGCAGATACGCAGTATTTT.

The CDR3 protein is CATSDLKGASDTDTQYF. Written as DNA, the CDR3 is TGTGCCACCAGTGATTTGAAGGGGGCATCGGACACAGATACGCAGTATTTT. The chain couples TRBV24-1 to TRBJ2-3; 7 bases line up with TRBD1. There are 17 residues in the CDR3. Germline-derived CDR1 and CDR2 are KGHDR and SFDVKD. The V segment lost 0 bases and the J segment 2 bases; nucleotides outside the gene matches: 7.

The chain couples TRBV19 to TRBJ1-2, with 7 bases lining up with TRBD1. V was pared by 6 bases and J by 4 bases, with 5 bases of the junction left unmatched. Germline lookup yields CDR1 LNHDA and CDR2 SQIVND (reference sequence). This CDR3 comprises 13 residues. This CDR3 is CASRGQPSYGYTF. The CDR3 DNA follows: TGTGCCAGTAGGGGACAGCCGAGCTATGGCTACACCTTC.

This clone was detected only once. The chain joins TRBV30 to TRBJ2-7; D unclear. The CDR3 extends over 13 amino acids. Trimming stripped 4 bases from V and 7 bases from J, with 17 bases between. Germline CDR1 GTSNPN, CDR2 SVGIG (reference sequence). The DNA for the CDR3 is TGTGCCTGGATCCCGGCAGGTTCTTGGGAGCAGTACTTC. Translated, it gives CAWIPAGSWEQYF. Combining the CDR3 with reference TRBV30 and TRBJ2-7 gives the whole variable domain SQTIHQWPATLVQPVGSPLSLECTVEGTSNPNLYWYRQAAGRGLQLLFYSVGIGQISSEVPQNLSASRPQDRQFILSSKKLLLSDSGFYLCAWIPAGSWEQYFGPGTRLTVT.

DNA for the CDR3: TGTGCCAGTAGTATGTCAGGGGGAGTCCTCTCCTACGAGCAGTACTTC. It translates to CASSMSGGVLSYEQYF. The chain couples TRBV19 to TRBJ2-7; 7 nucleotides match TRBD1. CDR1 is LNHDA, CDR2 SQIVND, per germline (reference sequence). CDR3 size: 16 residues. V gave up 3 bases and J gave up 0 bases; unmatched junction bases: 8.